One sample yielded the 13 T cell receptor beta chains listed below, sequenced in a study of Graves' ophthalmopathy and Graves' hyperthyroidism. Researchers took RNA transcripts and amplified TCR beta CDR3 regions from them. HTBI primers served in a first-round RT-PCR, which a second-round multiplex PCR followed. TCRdb reprocessed the multiplex PCR reads via MiXCR and lists one record per CDR3 protein. This sample has hundreds of thousands of distinct CDR3 sequences; approximately 21% occur once, and the top ten carry more than 5.5%. The specimen was peripheral blood. Every receptor here comes from a woman under 30 with stable Graves' hyperthyroidism. Some clones in this sample may be carry-over from other donors' samples.

Ten or more counts support this clonotype. V gene TRBV6-6 combines with J gene TRBJ1-6; D not resolved. The length of the CDR3 is 13 residues. Germline V gene lookup returns CDR1 MNHNY and CDR2 SVGAGI (reference sequence). Trimming removed 0 bases at V and 9 bases at J, with 6 bases between. This chain's CDR3 is CASSYSAGSPLHF. The CDR3 DNA is TGTGCCAGCAGTTACTCCGCGGGTTCACCCCTCCACTTT.

This clonotype was observed at least ten times. The rearrangement joins TRBV5-1 to TRBJ1-5; 7 nucleotides match TRBD1. The germline gives CDR1 SGHRS, CDR2 YFSETQ. J gave up 3 bases and V 2 bases, and 5 bases lay outside the gene matches. The CDR3 has 15 residues. CDR3: CASSFEGAFNQPQHF. Here the CDR3 DNA reads TGCGCCAGCAGCTTCGAGGGGGCCTTCAATCAGCCCCAGCATTTT.

This clonotype was counted many times. The chain uses TRBV29-1 and TRBJ2-5; TRBD2 is a possible D gene (6 bases). V lost 6 bases to trimming and J lost 5 bases, with 16 bases between them. Germline CDR1 SQVTM, CDR2 ANQGSEA. The CDR3 has 13 amino acids. The DNA for the CDR3 is TGCAGCGTACCGGGGGAGATAAAGGAGACCCAGTACTTC. This codes for CSVPGEIKETQYF.

This clonotype has a count of ten or more. The DNA for the CDR3 is TGTGCCAGCAGCCCTACCCCGACGGACAACTATGGCTACACCTTC. Encoded protein: CASSPTPTDNYGYTF. The rearrangement links TRBV5-5 to TRBJ1-2; D not resolved. With 4 bases removed from V and 2 bases from J, the gap between germline ends came to 15 bases. Germline CDR1 is SGHKS and CDR2 is YYEKEE (reference sequence). This CDR3 is built from 15 residues.

This clonotype appeared many times. This chain links TRBV30 with TRBJ2-3; 8 bases agree with TRBD2. The CDR3 is 14 amino acids. Germline V CDR1 and CDR2: GTSNPN, SVGIG (reference sequence). The V and J ends lost 8 bases and 0 bases, in that order; junction bases with no gene match: 7. The CDR3 nucleotides read TGTGCCCAAAGCGGGGGAGTTAGCACAGATACGCAGTATTTT. Amino acid sequence: CAQSGGVSTDTQYF.

This clonotype was detected many times. The V and J genes are TRBV27 and TRBJ2-7, with 7 nucleotides matching TRBD1. CDR3 size: 14 residues. With 6 bases clipped from V and 4 bases from J, the junction kept 9 bases outside the gene matches. In germline, CDR1 is MNHEY, CDR2 SMNVEV (reference sequence). This CDR3 reads CASRPGQTIYEQYF. In DNA form, the CDR3 reads TGTGCCAGCAGACCGGGACAGACGATTTACGAGCAGTACTTC.

This clonotype occurred many times. The rearrangement joins TRBV4-2 to TRBJ2-7; D may be TRBD2 (5 bases). CDR1 LGHNA and CDR2 YNFKEQ come from the germline V gene. CDR3 size: 13 residues. V was shortened by 1 base and J by 6 bases, with 10 bases between the two germline ends. The CDR3, as DNA: TGTGCCAGCAGCCAAGTCGGGGAATTCGAGCAGTACTTC. Its protein product is CASSQVGEFEQYF.

This sequence joins TRBV6-1 and TRBJ1-5, with a weak D call TRBD1 (5 bases). This CDR3 is built from 10 residues. V was pared by 7 bases and J by 10 bases, with 8 bases between. CDR1 and CDR2 from the germline V gene are MNHNS and SASEGT. The CDR3 DNA sequence: TGTGCCAGCAACACAGGACCCCAGCATTTT. Amino acids: CASNTGPQHF.

This clonotype was counted between two and nine times. The chain joins TRBV28 to TRBJ2-7, with D perhaps given as TRBD1 or TRBD2 (7 bases each). The CDR3 has 15 residues. CDR1 and CDR2 from the germline V gene are MDHEN and SYDVKM. Trimming took 3 bases from V and 4 from J, leaving 16 bases between them. CDR3 DNA sequence: TGTGCCAGCAGTTTCCAGGGGGGAGGGATATACGAGCAGTACTTC. Translation: CASSFQGGGIYEQYF.

V usage is TRBV6-1 and J usage is TRBJ1-2; D uncertain. This CDR3 contains 15 residues. In germline, CDR1 is MNHNS, CDR2 SASEGT. V was pared by 6 bases and J by 3 bases, with 17 bases between. The CDR3 sequence is CASRGAEAQYYGYTF. The CDR3 DNA follows: TGTGCCAGCAGGGGAGCGGAGGCCCAATACTATGGCTACACCTTC.

This clonotype was counted a few times. The rearrangement joins TRBV6-5 to TRBJ1-2; D unresolved. The CDR3 runs 15 residues. Trimming stripped 1 base from V and 5 bases from J, with 14 bases between. Germline CDR1 is MNHEY and CDR2 is SVGAGI. CDR3: CASSYFGQVGYGYTF. CDR3 bases: TGTGCCAGCAGTTACTTCGGCCAGGTCGGGTATGGCTACACCTTC.

This clonotype was seen a few times. The chain has TRBV4-3 and TRBJ2-7; D is uncertain. The V end was cut by 1 base, the J end by 2 bases, with 12 bases between. This CDR3 is 15 amino acids long. Per germline, CDR1 LGHNA and CDR2 YSLEER. The chain's CDR3 is CASSQVQSSTYEQYF. CDR3 DNA sequence: TGCGCCAGCAGCCAAGTCCAGTCATCCACCTACGAGCAGTACTTC.

Worth noting for this clonotype: A much larger clone differs from this one at a single base, so this may be a read error. This chain connects TRBV2 to TRBJ2-1; D uncertain. Germline V gene sequence: CDR1 SNHLY, CDR2 FYNNEI. CDR3 size: 14 residues. In DNA, the CDR3 is TGTGCCAGCAGCCAAAGCTCTAGTGGTAATGAGAAGTTCTTC. This encodes CASSQSSSGNEKFF.